A single sample gave rise to the 15 T cell receptor beta chains below, sequenced in a study of shared clonotypes between healthy human individuals. Sequencing was performed with immunoSEQ multiplex PCR; in TCRdb, only in-frame clones are kept and a portion is missing. The sample includes about 680,000 clones, around 73% of them seen just once. Sequencing was performed on memory CD4+ T cells sorted from blood. Sample subset: CD45RA-negative fraction. These receptors were collected from a woman aged 25 to 39 in good health.

V and J are TRBV5-1 and TRBJ1-3, with D unresolved. The ends were cut back, 7 bases at V and 0 bases at J, with 8 bases in the middle. CDR1 SGHRS and CDR2 YFSETQ come from the germline V gene. The CDR3 sequence is 13 residues long. The CDR3 bases are TGCGCCAGCCGGATAAACTCTGGAAACACCATATATTTT. Its protein product is CASRINSGNTIYF.

With respect to this clone: Distinct nucleotide sequences in the sample also encode this CDR3. This sequence joins TRBV28 and TRBJ1-5; 7 positions match TRBD1. Germline CDR1 MDHEN, CDR2 SYDVKM. This CDR3 has 13 amino acids. J lost 7 bases, V lost 5 bases, and 5 bases had no gene match. The CDR3 reads CASSLDRVQPQHF. The CDR3 bases are TGTGCCAGCAGTCTCGACAGGGTCCAGCCCCAGCATTTT.

V is TRBV27 and J is TRBJ1-5; no definite D call. Germline values: CDR1 MNHEY, CDR2 SMNVEV (reference sequence). V dropped 3 bases and J dropped 2 bases, with 17 bases sitting between them. The length of the CDR3 is 17 residues. The CDR3 DNA sequence: TGTGCCAGCAGTTTTAGCTCCGGAGGTTTCGGCAATCAGCCCCAGCATTTT. Its protein is CASSFSSGGFGNQPQHF.

This chain uses TRBV5-1 with TRBJ2-3, with 15 nucleotides matching TRBD2. V was clipped by 4 bases and J by 6 bases; unmatched bases: 0. Germline CDR1 and CDR2: SGHRS and YFSETQ. CDR3 length: 14 residues. CDR3 sequence reads: CASSGTSGRDTQYF. CDR3 coding DNA: TGCGCCAGCAGCGGGACTAGCGGGAGGGATACGCAGTATTTT.

The chain employs TRBV6-1 and TRBJ2-7; D uncertain. Germline values: CDR1 MNHNS, CDR2 SASEGT. This CDR3 is built from 12 residues. V lost 4 bases to trimming and J lost 2 bases, with 6 bases between them. The CDR3 protein is CASSATTYEQYF. CDR3 in DNA: TGTGCCAGCAGTGCGACCACCTACGAGCAGTACTTC.

J is TRBJ2-7 and V is TRBV19; D is possibly TRBD1 (5 bases). Per the germline V gene, CDR1 is LNHDA and CDR2 is SQIVND (reference sequence). V was pared by 1 base and J by 2 bases, with 12 bases between. CDR3 size: 15 residues. The CDR3 spells CASSIGRQPPYEQYF. CDR3 coding DNA: TGTGCCAGTAGTATAGGGCGACAGCCTCCCTACGAGCAGTACTTC.

V gene TRBV2 combines with J gene TRBJ2-1, with 13 bases lining up with TRBD2. Losses at the gene ends were 5 bases for V and 9 bases for J; bases not matched to a gene: 7. This CDR3 is 15 amino acids long. Germline CDR1 is SNHLY and CDR2 is FYNNEI. CDR3 sequence reads: CASSSRTSGRLEQFF. The CDR3 nucleotides read TGTGCCAGCAGTTCGAGGACTAGCGGGAGACTTGAGCAGTTCTTC.

The rearrangement links TRBV28 to TRBJ1-4, with D perhaps matching TRBD1 (5 bases). Germline V gene lookup returns CDR1 MDHEN and CDR2 SYDVKM. This CDR3 has 16 residues. Deletions cut 6 bases from V and 11 bases from J, with 25 bases between. The CDR3 reads CASSRSAGASPLKLFF. CDR3 nucleotide sequence: TGTGCCAGCAGCCGGAGCGCCGGGGCCAGTCCTTTGAAACTGTTTTTT.

The sample holds one count of this clone. The chain is built from TRBV7-6 and TRBJ2-3; 9 bases map to TRBD2. Germline values: CDR1 SGHVS, CDR2 FNYEAQ. With 0 bases clipped from V and 4 bases from J, the junction kept 5 bases outside the gene matches. The CDR3 is 16 residues long. CDR3 nucleotide sequence: TGTGCCAGCAGCTTAGCTATTACTAGCGGGCCAGATACGCAGTATTTT. Translating it yields CASSLAITSGPDTQYF.

The chain has TRBV5-4 and TRBJ2-7; no reliable D call. From germline, CDR1 is SGHNT and CDR2 YYREEE (reference sequence). The CDR3 has 13 residues. V dropped 4 bases and J dropped 1 base, with 9 bases sitting between them. This CDR3 reads CASSRLESYEQYF. The CDR3 nucleotides read TGTGCCAGCAGCCGCTTAGAATCCTACGAGCAGTACTTC.

The CDR3 protein is CASRFSRGRNTEAFF. The DNA of the CDR3 is TGTGCCAGCAGATTTTCCAGGGGGAGGAACACTGAAGCTTTCTTT. The V call is TRBV28, the J call TRBJ1-1, with 7 bases matching TRBD1. The germline V gene has CDR1 MDHEN and CDR2 SYDVKM. Trimming removed 6 bases from V and 1 base from J; junction bases left unmatched: 8. The CDR3 loop spans 15 amino acids.

The rearrangement links TRBV4-1 to TRBJ2-4, with a tentative D call TRBD1 (5 bases). The ends were cut back, 0 bases at V and 3 bases at J, with 9 bases in the middle. Germline V gives CDR1 MGHRA, CDR2 YSYEKL. The CDR3 consists of 15 residues. CDR3 sequence reads: CASSQEGASKNIQYF. The DNA of the CDR3 is TGCGCCAGCAGCCAAGAAGGGGCCAGCAAAAACATTCAGTACTTC.

This clone came up once. The chain recombines TRBV4-1 with TRBJ2-5, with 11 positions matching TRBD2. The germline V gene has CDR1 MGHRA and CDR2 YSYEKL. This CDR3 comprises 16 residues. Trimming at V came to 1 base and at J to 5 bases, leaving 6 bases not matched to a gene. The chain's CDR3 is CASSQGLASGRETQYF. In DNA form, the CDR3 reads TGCGCCAGCAGCCAAGGCCTGGCTAGCGGGAGGGAGACCCAGTACTTC.

The chain links TRBV27 to TRBJ2-6; D unclear. V lost 3 bases to trimming and J lost 2 bases, with 5 bases between them. The length of the CDR3 is 14 residues. Germline CDR1 reads MNHEY; CDR2 reads SMNVEV (reference sequence). This CDR3 reads CASSLLAGANVLTF. CDR3 bases: TGTGCCAGCAGTTTGCTCGCTGGGGCCAACGTCCTGACTTTC.

This clone was seen at least ten times. This chain uses TRBV5-4 with TRBJ2-2, with D perhaps matching TRBD2 (6 bases). CDR1 is SGHNT, CDR2 YYREEE, per germline (reference sequence). V shed 0 bases and J shed 5 bases, with 17 bases lying between them. The CDR3 length is 17 residues. CDR3 nucleotides: TGTGCCAGCAGCTTGGCCGGTTCCGGGAGTATTACCGGGGAGCTGTTTTTT. This translates into CASSLAGSGSITGELFF. Together with reference TRBV5-4 and TRBJ2-2, the CDR3 gives the full variable domain: ETGVTQSPTHLIKTRGQQVTLRCSSQSGHNTVSWYQQALGQGPQFIFQYYREEENGRGNFPPRFSGLQFPNYSSELNVNALELDDSALYLCASSLAGSGSITGELFFGEGSRLTVL.